Listed below are T cell receptor beta chains from one sample, sequenced in a study of glioma-infiltrating T cells after dendritic cell vaccination. Here immunoSEQ multiplex PCR was the method, and the copy in TCRdb shows in-frame clones only, minus some. This table has around 89,000 clones, 85% to 90% appearing once. The material sequenced was blood, taken before dendritic cell vaccination. The origin of the receptors is a human donor with glioblastoma. Both conserved end residues are part of each CDR3. The D gene is left open where the match is weak. A row's size may be missing; if present it is once, few, many or a size class.

NA	14	TRBV4-1	TRBJ1-6	NA	CASSQEGEYSPLHF	TGCGCCAGCAGCCAAGAAGGAGAGTATTCACCCCTCCACTTT
NA	13	TRBV10-3	TRBJ1-2	TRBD1	CAIRQGKGYGYTF	TGTGCCATCAGACAGGGGAAGGGCTATGGCTACACCTTC
NA	16	TRBV14	TRBJ1-2	TRBD1	CASSQQRQGRIYGYTF	TGTGCCAGCAGCCAACAAAGACAGGGGAGAATATATGGCTACACCTTC
NA	14	TRBV9	TRBJ1-2	NA	CASSVDTGHYGYTF	TGTGCCAGCAGCGTAGACACAGGCCACTATGGCTACACCTTC
NA	12	TRBV10-3	TRBJ2-6	NA	CAISPGANVLTF	TGTGCCATCAGCCCGGGGGCCAACGTCCTGACTTTC
NA	19	TRBV9	TRBJ1-2	TRBD1	CASSLSRMTGTGVVGGYTF	TGTGCCAGCAGCTTAAGCCGGATGACCGGGACAGGGGTAGTAGGTGGCTACACCTTC
NA	14	TRBV7-9	TRBJ1-2	TRBD1	CASSPGTANYGYTF	TGTGCCAGCAGCCCGGGGACAGCTAACTATGGCTACACCTTC
NA	14	TRBV29-1	TRBJ2-3	NA	CSVEEYSRTDTQYF	TGCAGCGTTGAAGAATACAGTCGCACAGATACGCAGTATTTT
NA	15	TRBV15	TRBJ2-7	TRBD2	CATSSGLAGNYEQYF	TGTGCCACAAGCTCCGGACTAGCGGGAAACTACGAGCAGTACTTC
once	17	TRBV28	TRBJ2-7	TRBD1	CASTGTGGVGDLYEQYF	TGTGCCAGCACCGGGACAGGGGGCGTTGGGGACCTCTACGAGCAGTACTTC
NA	16	TRBV19	TRBJ1-4	NA	CASSFAGTATNEKLFF	TGTGCCAGTAGTTTCGCAGGGACTGCAACTAATGAAAAACTGTTTTTT
NA	15	TRBV27	TRBJ2-2	TRBD1	CASRPRGLGAGELFF	TGTGCCAGCAGGCCTAGGGGGCTGGGGGCCGGGGAGCTGTTTTTT
NA	15	TRBV19	TRBJ1-2	NA	CASSPLDQGGYGYTF	TGTGCCAGTAGTCCCCTCGATCAAGGGGGCTATGGCTACACCTTC
NA	15	TRBV28	TRBJ2-3	TRBD1	CASSSRDRGTDTQYF	TGTGCCAGCAGTAGCCGGGACAGGGGGACAGATACGCAGTATTTT
NA	16	TRBV5-1	TRBJ2-7	TRBD2	CASSLVLAGSFDEQYF	TGCGCCAGCAGCTTGGTCCTAGCGGGGTCGTTCGACGAGCAGTACTTC
NA	17	TRBV6-1	TRBJ1-5	NA	CASSEAGGARRNQPQHF	TGTGCCAGCAGTGAAGCGGGGGGGGCGCGTCGCAATCAGCCCCAGCATTTT
NA	14	TRBV7-2	TRBJ2-7	NA	CASSLGAAAYEQYF	TGTGCCAGCAGCTTAGGGGCAGCTGCCTACGAGCAGTACTTC
NA	15	TRBV6-5	TRBJ1-1	NA	CASSYGAGQNTEAFF	TGTGCCAGCAGTTATGGGGCAGGACAAAACACTGAAGCTTTCTTT
NA	14	TRBV30	TRBJ2-3	TRBD2	CAWGLARGTDTQYF	TGTGCCTGGGGACTAGCGCGAGGCACAGATACGCAGTATTTT
NA	16	TRBV4-1	TRBJ1-1	TRBD1	CASSQEGQGLITEAFF	TGCGCCAGCAGCCAAGAGGGACAGGGATTGATTACTGAAGCTTTCTTT
NA	15	TRBV7-2	TRBJ1-6	NA	CASSLVGAGNSPLHF	TGTGCCAGCAGCTTAGTAGGGGCCGGTAATTCACCCCTCCACTTT
NA	15	TRBV18	TRBJ2-7	NA	CASSPPNRASYEQYF	TGTGCCAGCTCACCACCGAACAGGGCGTCCTACGAGCAGTACTTC
NA	13	TRBV9	TRBJ2-7	TRBD2	CASGRGDTYEQYF	TGTGCCAGCGGCCGGGGGGATACCTACGAGCAGTACTTC
NA	15	TRBV11-2	TRBJ2-7	TRBD1	CASSFTGTGPYEQYF	TGTGCCAGCAGCTTCACCGGGACAGGGCCCTACGAGCAGTACTTC
NA	19	TRBV6-1	TRBJ2-7	TRBD2	CASSEGGQGWTSATYEQYF	TGTGCCAGCAGTGAAGGGGGGCAGGGGTGGACTAGCGCAACCTACGAGCAGTACTTC
NA	16	TRBV7-6	TRBJ2-1	NA	CASSPWGGSSYNEQFF	TGTGCCAGCAGCCCCTGGGGGGGCAGCTCCTACAATGAGCAGTTCTTC
NA	16	TRBV7-8	TRBJ2-7	TRBD1	CASSDWTGDGAYEQYF	TGTGCCAGCAGCGATTGGACAGGGGATGGGGCCTACGAGCAGTACTTC
once	15	TRBV7-8	TRBJ1-3	NA	CASSPGEGGGNTIYF	TGTGCCAGCAGCCCAGGAGAGGGCGGGGGAAACACCATATATTTT
NA	14	TRBV19	TRBJ1-1	TRBD1	CASSIAGQGAQAFF	TGTGCCAGTAGTATAGCCGGACAGGGGGCGCAAGCTTTCTTT
NA	14	TRBV27	TRBJ2-7	NA	CASSLNRVGYEQYF	TGTGCCAGCAGTTTAAACAGGGTGGGGTACGAGCAGTACTTC
few	15	TRBV7-3	TRBJ1-2	TRBD1	CASSLTAGGHYGYTF	TGTGCCAGCAGCTTAACCGCAGGGGGACACTATGGCTACACCTTC
many	14	TRBV5-6	TRBJ2-7	NA	CASSPPDDSYEQYF	TGTGCCAGCAGCCCACCGGACGACAGCTACGAGCAGTACTTC
NA	17	TRBV7-6	TRBJ2-3	TRBD2	CASSLESGTSGGDTQYF	TGTGCCAGCAGCTTAGAGAGTGGGACTAGCGGGGGAGATACGCAGTATTTT
NA	15	TRBV7-3	TRBJ2-6	NA	CASSFTGSGANVLTF	TGTGCCAGCAGCTTCACGGGCTCTGGGGCCAACGTCCTGACTTTC
NA	14	TRBV21-1	TRBJ2-7	NA	CASSDRGNGYEQYF	TGTGCCAGCAGCGACAGGGGAAACGGTTACGAGCAGTACTTC
NA	15	TRBV6-5	TRBJ2-4	TRBD2	CASSCPSGTKNIQYF	TGTGCCAGCAGCTGCCCTAGCGGTACCAAAAACATTCAGTACTTC
NA	16	TRBV19	TRBJ2-3	TRBD2	CASNTLAAGDTDTQYF	TGTGCCAGTAACACTCTAGCGGCCGGAGATACAGATACGCAGTATTTT
NA	15	TRBV7-3	TRBJ2-3	NA	CASSPGRGSTDTQYF	TGTGCCAGCAGCCCCGGGCGGGGTAGCACAGATACGCAGTATTTT
NA	14	TRBV2	TRBJ1-5	NA	CASRSGSTGSPQHF	TGTGCCAGCAGATCCGGGTCCACAGGATCGCCCCAGCATTTT
NA	15	TRBV6-1	TRBJ2-3	TRBD1	CASSDGQGATDTQYF	TGTGCCAGCAGTGATGGACAGGGGGCAACAGATACGCAGTATTTT
NA	16	TRBV19	TRBJ2-2	TRBD1	CASSFDRGLGTGELFF	TGTGCCAGTAGCTTCGACAGGGGGCTAGGCACCGGGGAGCTGTTTTTT
NA	14	TRBV28	TRBJ2-3	NA	CATRMTGGTDTQYF	TGTGCCACCCGAATGACCGGGGGCACAGATACGCAGTATTTT
NA	15	TRBV5-6	TRBJ2-5	TRBD2	CASSFSGGGKETQYF	TGTGCCAGCAGCTTCAGCGGGGGCGGGAAAGAGACCCAGTACTTC
once	19	TRBV7-2	TRBJ2-7	TRBD1	CASSLWSRKPGQGPYEQYF	TGTGCCAGCAGCTTATGGAGCCGAAAACCGGGACAGGGTCCCTACGAGCAGTACTTC
NA	16	TRBV7-8	TRBJ2-7	NA	CASSLAPGEITYEQYF	TGTGCCAGCAGCTTAGCGCCGGGTGAGATCACCTACGAGCAGTACTTC
NA	14	TRBV2	TRBJ2-1	NA	CASSGQARDNEQFF	TGTGCCAGCAGTGGACAGGCCAGGGACAATGAGCAGTTCTTC
NA	15	TRBV5-1	TRBJ2-2	NA	CASSLQALNTGELFF	TGCGCCAGCAGCTTACAGGCACTTAACACCGGGGAGCTGTTTTTT
once	16	TRBV4-1	TRBJ2-1	TRBD1	CASSLGPGTGNNEQFF	TGCGCCAGCAGCCTAGGCCCCGGGACAGGGAACAATGAGCAGTTCTTC
NA	14	TRBV6-5	TRBJ2-1	NA	CASSRGEVYNEQFF	TGTGCCAGCAGTAGGGGTGAAGTTTACAATGAGCAGTTCTTC
NA	17	TRBV2	TRBJ1-2	TRBD1	CASSTSGTGAGNYGYTF	TGTGCCAGCAGTACATCCGGGACAGGGGCCGGGAACTATGGCTACACCTTC